Below, 14 T cell receptor beta chains from the same sample are listed, as sequenced in a study of CD4 T cells in relation to SARS-CoV-2 and coronaviruses. Before the COVID-19 pandemic, during about 2011-2019, CD4+ T cells were taken from unexposed donors. CD4+ T cells were isolated from the cells after 10 days of culture. These TCRs are of unknown antigen specificity. Method: immunoSEQ multiplex PCR; TCRdb's copy keeps in-frame clones and lacks some. Of approximately 21,000 clones listed, just under 80% were seen once; the top ten hold about 18%. Sequencing was performed on CD4+ T cells from PBMCs, cultured in vitro. Receptors were obtained from a human donor in good health.

For the CDR3, the DNA is TGTGCCAGCAGCCCGATACTAGTAGGGGACTACAATGAGCAGTTCTTC. It encodes CASSPILVGDYNEQFF. V is TRBV5-4 and J is TRBJ2-1; TRBD1 or TRBD2 may be the D gene (5 bases each). Per the germline V gene, CDR1 is SGHNT and CDR2 is YYREEE (reference sequence). Trimming shortened V by 4 bases and J by 3 bases, and 17 bases separated the two germline ends. This CDR3 has 16 residues.

The rearrangement joins TRBV28 to TRBJ2-7; D is unclear. Germline assignment: CDR1 MDHEN and CDR2 SYDVKM. The CDR3 runs to 13 residues. Trimming shortened V by 3 bases and J by 6 bases, and 12 bases separated the two germline ends. CDR3 in amino acids: CASSLADVIEQYF. CDR3 nucleotides: TGTGCCAGCAGTTTGGCCGACGTAATCGAGCAGTACTTC.

This chain links TRBV28 with TRBJ2-3; possible D gene TRBD2, 6 bases. V was pared by 8 bases and J by 3 bases, with 15 bases between. Germline CDR1 and CDR2: MDHEN and SYDVKM. This CDR3 is built from 14 residues. This CDR3 is CASRRGGLTDTQYF. The CDR3 coding sequence is TGTGCCAGCCGGAGGGGTGGTTTGACAGATACGCAGTATTTT.

Only one count was recorded for this clone. CDR3 residues: CARGGAQPYEQYF. CDR3 nucleotide sequence: TGTGCCAGGGGGGGGGCGCAACCCTACGAGCAGTACTTC. The gene calls are TRBV21-1 and TRBJ2-7; the table calls TRBD2, which could not be checked here. TRBV21-1 is a listed pseudogene. The CDR3 runs 13 residues.

This clone was observed a few times. The genes are TRBV30 and TRBJ1-5, with D unresolved. The germline V gene encodes CDR1 GTSNPN and CDR2 SVGIG (reference sequence). The CDR3 has 13 amino acids. With 4 bases removed from V and 0 bases from J, the gap between germline ends came to 7 bases. CDR3 nucleotide sequence: TGTGCCTGGACAGAAGATAGCAATCAGCCCCAGCATTTT. As protein: CAWTEDSNQPQHF.

This clone appeared a few times. The chain recombines TRBV6-1 with TRBJ2-1, with 10 bases aligning to TRBD1. From germline, CDR1 is MNHNS and CDR2 SASEGT. This CDR3 comprises 15 residues. The J segment lost 3 bases and the V segment lost 1 base, leaving 0 bases of the junction unmatched. CDR3 nucleotide sequence: TGTGCCAGCAGTGAAGGGACAGGGGGCTACAATGAGCAGTTCTTC. Translated, it gives CASSEGTGGYNEQFF.

The sample holds a few counts of this clone. The CDR3 DNA follows: TGTGCCAGCAGCGTAGGGATCGGGACAGGGCTTCAGCCCCAGCATTTT. It is translated as CASSVGIGTGLQPQHF. The rearrangement joins TRBV9 to TRBJ1-5, with 9 bases fitting TRBD1. The V segment lost 0 bases and the J segment 6 bases; nucleotides outside the gene matches: 7. CDR1 and CDR2 (germline): SGDLS, YYNGEE. The CDR3 has 16 residues.

The chain couples TRBV6-5 to TRBJ1-3, with D tentatively TRBD1 (6 bases). The V end lost 5 bases, the J end lost 4 bases, and 12 bases lay between the germline ends. The CDR3 contains 14 residues. CDR1 and CDR2 from the germline V gene are MNHEY and SVGAGI. Here the CDR3 DNA reads TGTGCCAGCAGTACAGGGCTTACAGGAAACACCATATATTTT. Translation gives CASSTGLTGNTIYF.

This chain joins TRBV9 and TRBJ1-1; 8 nucleotides match TRBD1. The length of the CDR3 is 16 residues. V trimming: 3 bases; J trimming: 1 base; junction bases outside the gene matches: 8. CDR1 and CDR2 from the germline V gene are SGDLS and YYNGEE. CDR3 in amino acids: CASSGKQGGRNTEAFF. DNA for the CDR3: TGTGCCAGCAGCGGAAAACAGGGGGGCCGGAACACTGAAGCTTTCTTT.

The chain employs TRBV19 and TRBJ2-1; 9 bases line up with TRBD2. The ends lost 5 bases at V and 3 bases at J; junction bases unmatched: 5. Germline V lookup: CDR1 LNHDA, CDR2 SQIVND (reference sequence). The CDR3 runs to 15 residues. CDR3 sequence reads: CASSRTSEIYNEQFF. The CDR3 DNA reads TGTGCCAGTAGTCGGACTAGCGAGATCTACAATGAGCAGTTCTTC.

V is TRBV7-8 and J is TRBJ1-4; D remains unclear. The V and J ends lost 1 base and 7 bases respectively, with 10 bases between them. The CDR3 consists of 14 residues. The germline V gene has CDR1 SGHVS and CDR2 FQNEAQ. This CDR3 reads CASSLGHGSEKLFF. CDR3 coding DNA: TGTGCCAGCAGCTTAGGTCACGGGTCTGAAAAACTGTTTTTT.

This clone was detected a few times. V gene TRBV29-1 combines with J gene TRBJ2-5, with no clear D. CDR1 is SQVTM and CDR2 is ANQGSEA in the germline V gene. This CDR3 comprises 13 residues. The V and J ends lost 4 bases and 2 bases respectively, with 11 bases between them. The CDR3 bases are TGCAGCGTTGTAGTTGGAAATCAAGAGACCCAGTACTTC. The encoded protein is CSVVVGNQETQYF. The full variable domain, its missing parts supplied by reference TRBV29-1 and TRBJ2-5, is SAVISQKPSRDICQRGTSLTIQCQVDSQVTMMFWYRQQPGQSLTLIATANQGSEATYESGFVIDKFPISRPNLTFSTLTVSNMSPEDSSIYLCSVVVGNQETQYFGPGTRLLVL.

This chain uses TRBV4-1 with TRBJ2-7; 12 nucleotides align to TRBD2. This CDR3 has 17 residues. The germline V gene encodes CDR1 MGHRA and CDR2 YSYEKL. Germline trimming cut 4 bases from V and 4 bases from J; bases unmatched to any gene: 11. CDR3 region: CASSPTPKTSGSYEQYF. The CDR3 nucleotides are TGCGCCAGCAGCCCCACCCCGAAGACTAGCGGGAGTTACGAGCAGTACTTC.

The chain carries TRBV6-5 and TRBJ2-7; TRBD1 matches at 10 bases. V was pared by 2 bases and J by 3 bases, with 4 bases of the junction left unmatched. The length of the CDR3 is 15 residues. The germline V gene encodes CDR1 MNHEY and CDR2 SVGAGI. The CDR3 sequence: CASSYNRDRGYEQYF. In nucleotides, the CDR3 is TGTGCCAGCAGTTACAACCGGGACAGGGGCTACGAGCAGTACTTC.